These 4 T cell receptor beta chains came from one sample sequenced in a study of blood T cell repertoires in COVID-19. Data came from immunoSEQ multiplex PCR; TCRdb stores just in-frame clones and leaves some out. The top ten hold 2.5% of the sample, which has 200,000 or so clones, approximately 88% seen once. Sequencing was done on a sample of PBMCs or T cells enriched from blood (not recorded which). Receptors were obtained from a woman between 35 and 50 years old with acute COVID-19.

The V gene is TRBV11-2, the J gene TRBJ2-1; D may be TRBD2 (6 bases). V shed 3 bases and J shed 10 bases, with 13 bases lying between them. This CDR3 is built from 13 residues. Germline lookup yields CDR1 SGHAT and CDR2 FQNNGV. CDR3 DNA sequence: TGTGCCAGCAGCTTTACGGGAGTGGAAGAGCAGTTCTTC. Protein: CASSFTGVEEQFF.

There are a few counts of this clone. This chain joins TRBV5-4 and TRBJ2-5; weak D call: TRBD2 (7 bases). The CDR3 is 15 residues long. Per the germline V gene, CDR1 is SGHNT and CDR2 is YYREEE (reference sequence). Trimming cost V 0 bases and J 1 base, with 10 bases left between them. CDR3 nucleotides: TGTGCCAGCAGCTTGGTTCGGGGGGCCCAAGAGACCCAGTACTTC. Translated, it gives CASSLVRGAQETQYF.

The V call is TRBV9, the J call TRBJ2-5, with 10 bases identical to TRBD2. V lost 3 bases and J lost 5; bases outside the gene matches: 7. From germline, CDR1 is SGDLS and CDR2 YYNGEE. The length of the CDR3 is 15 residues. The CDR3 sequence: CASSDLAGAVETQYF. The CDR3 bases are TGTGCCAGCAGCGACCTAGCGGGAGCTGTGGAGACCCAGTACTTC.

To note about this clone: Other DNA sequences of this sample code for an identical CDR3. The J gene is TRBJ2-3, the V gene TRBV5-1; tentative D call: TRBD2 (5 bases). Deletions cut 4 bases from V and 6 bases from J, with 15 bases between. The CDR3 totals 14 residues. Germline CDR1 SGHRS, CDR2 YFSETQ. The CDR3: CASSLAGGPDTQYF. The CDR3 DNA reads as TGCGCCAGCAGCCTGGCGGGTGGTCCCGATACGCAGTATTTT.